These 21 T cell receptor beta chains came from one sample sequenced in a study of T cell responses to AZD1222 COVID-19 vaccine. This table comes from immunoSEQ multiplex PCR, and its TCRdb copy is limited to in-frame clones, with some not included. The table has 120,000 to 150,000 clones, approximately 85% seen once. The source material was peripheral blood, sampled on day 0 of MenACWY control vaccination. All receptors derive from an adult in good health.

This CDR3 reads CASRGGAGIQPQHF. The CDR3 nucleotides are TGTGCCAGCAGGGGTGGGGCAGGGATTCAGCCCCAGCATTTT. The chain combines TRBV28 with TRBJ1-5; a possible D gene is TRBD1 (5 bases). Per germline, CDR1 MDHEN and CDR2 SYDVKM. The V and J ends lost 6 bases and 6 bases respectively, with 15 bases between them. The CDR3 length is 14 residues.

This clone has just a few counts. The gene calls are TRBV10-2 and TRBJ2-7, with a tentative D call TRBD2 (6 bases). Looked up from germline, CDR1 is WSHSY and CDR2 is SAAADI. The CDR3 runs 13 residues. The ends were cut back, 8 bases at V and 3 bases at J, with 14 bases in the middle. The CDR3 sequence is CASGRDLIYEQYV. CDR3 nucleotide sequence: TGCGCCAGCGGGCGGGACTTGATCTACGAGCAGTACGTC.

The chain employs TRBV7-3 and TRBJ2-2; D gene uncertain. The V gene's germline CDR1 is SGHTA and CDR2 FQGTGA. This CDR3 is built from 13 residues. V dropped 7 bases and J dropped 6 bases, with 12 bases sitting between them. The CDR3 DNA is TGTGCCAGCACCATGGGGTGGGCCGGGGAGCTGTTTTTT. As protein: CASTMGWAGELFF.

The rearrangement uses TRBV5-1 and TRBJ1-4, with D unclear. The CDR3 loop spans 12 amino acids. The germline CDR1 and CDR2 sequences are SGHRS and YFSETQ. V was trimmed by 6 bases and J by 4 bases, leaving 7 bases between them. CDR3: CASTTDNEKLFF. In DNA form, the CDR3 reads TGCGCCAGCACCACCGATAATGAAAAACTGTTTTTT.

This sequence joins TRBV7-9 and TRBJ1-1, with D unresolved. V lost 2 bases and J lost 8, with 15 bases in between. This CDR3 contains 14 residues. Germline CDR1 SEHNR, CDR2 FQNEAQ (reference sequence). CDR3 sequence reads: CASSLMSRSSEAFF. The CDR3 nucleotides are TGTGCCAGCAGCTTAATGAGCAGGAGCTCGGAAGCTTTCTTT.

This chain uses TRBV9 with TRBJ2-5, with TRBD2 matching over 10 bases. Trimming cost V 4 bases and J 3 bases; bases outside gene matches: 9. The CDR3 sequence is 16 residues long. CDR1 SGDLS and CDR2 YYNGEE come from the germline V gene. The CDR3 sequence: CASSSTAGGREETQYF. CDR3 DNA: TGTGCCAGCAGCTCGACAGCGGGGGGGCGGGAAGAGACCCAGTACTTC.

This chain joins TRBV19 and TRBJ1-5, with 7 nucleotides matching TRBD1. In germline, CDR1 is LNHDA, CDR2 SQIVND (reference sequence). CDR3 length: 15 residues. V was clipped by 1 base and J by 9 bases; unmatched bases: 9. CDR3 coding DNA: TGTGCCAGTAGTATAGCGAAACAGGGGAGAGGGCCCCAGCATTTT. Encoded protein: CASSIAKQGRGPQHF.

The chain joins TRBV13 to TRBJ2-3; 14 bases align to TRBD2. The CDR3 runs to 16 residues. The ends lost 5 bases at V and 11 bases at J; junction bases unmatched: 12. The germline V gene has CDR1 PRHDT and CDR2 FYEKMQ (reference sequence). The CDR3, as DNA: TGTGCCAGCAGCCCCGAGGGACTAGCGGGGGCTTCGGGGCAGTATTTT. It specifies CASSPEGLAGASGQYF.

This chain uses TRBV30 with TRBJ1-1; tentatively, D is TRBD1 (6 bases). V was clipped by 4 bases and J by 10 bases, with 13 bases between them. The CDR3 has 11 residues. Germline CDR1 GTSNPN, CDR2 SVGIG (reference sequence). The CDR3 nucleotides read TGTGCCTGGAACCTGGACAGAGGAGCTTTCTTT. As protein: CAWNLDRGAFF. The whole variable domain, remainder taken from reference TRBV30 and TRBJ1-1, is SQTIHQWPATLVQPVGSPLSLECTVEGTSNPNLYWYRQAAGRGLQLLFYSVGIGQISSEVPQNLSASRPQDRQFILSSKKLLLSDSGFYLCAWNLDRGAFFGQGTRLTVV.

This rearrangement joins TRBV12-3 or TRBV12-4 to TRBJ1-2; perhaps TRBD1 as D (5 bases). The CDR3 runs 12 residues. Trimming stripped 6 bases from V and 8 bases from J, with 13 bases between. As DNA, the CDR3 is TGTGCCAGCAGCCGGGACTTGGTGGGCTACACCTTC. Its translation: CASSRDLVGYTF.

V gene TRBV5-8 combines with J gene TRBJ1-1; D perhaps matches TRBD1 (5 bases). The germline V and J ends were trimmed by 2 bases and 1 base, with 18 bases remaining between them. Per the germline V gene, CDR1 is SGHTS and CDR2 is YDEGEE. This CDR3 is built from 17 residues. CDR3 in amino acids: CASSLSWWRQTNTEAFF. The CDR3 DNA sequence: TGTGCCAGCAGCTTATCCTGGTGGAGACAGACGAACACTGAAGCTTTCTTT.

V usage is TRBV29-1 and J usage is TRBJ2-3, with 8 nucleotides matching TRBD1. J was trimmed by 4 bases and V by 4 bases; bases with no gene match: 7. This CDR3 is built from 14 residues. Germline CDR1 and CDR2: SQVTM and ANQGSEA. The CDR3 coding sequence is TGCAGCGTTGTACTAGGACAGGGTGCAGATACGCAGTATTTT. Amino acid sequence: CSVVLGQGADTQYF.

This clone was picked up a small number of times. The rearrangement links TRBV6-5 to TRBJ1-2, with D perhaps matching TRBD1 (6 bases). CDR3 length equals 15 residues. Germline V CDR1 and CDR2: MNHEY, SVGAGI. Trimming removed 6 bases at V and 4 bases at J, with 18 bases between. DNA for the CDR3: TGTGCCAGCAGACCTACGACGGTGGGGGCCTATGGCTACACCTTC. Translated: CASRPTTVGAYGYTF.

V and J are TRBV5-1 and TRBJ2-1, with no clear D. The CDR3 consists of 15 residues. Deletions cut 4 bases from V and 6 bases from J, with 17 bases between. Germline values: CDR1 SGHRS, CDR2 YFSETQ. CDR3 amino acids: CASSRGQAPFNEQFF. The CDR3 nucleotides are TGCGCCAGCAGCCGTGGGCAGGCCCCGTTCAATGAGCAGTTCTTC.

The rearrangement uses TRBV5-5 and TRBJ1-1; D is undetermined. Trimming left V 1 base short and J 3 bases short, with 7 bases between. CDR1 is SGHKS and CDR2 is YYEKEE in the germline V gene (reference sequence). The CDR3 loop spans 13 amino acids. Written as DNA, the CDR3 is TGTGCCAGCAGCTTGTTACCTGACACTGAAGCTTTCTTT. It codes for CASSLLPDTEAFF.

The chain employs TRBV29-1 and TRBJ1-4, with a weak D call TRBD1 (6 bases). Germline V lookup: CDR1 SQVTM, CDR2 ANQGSEA. The V end lost 6 bases, the J end lost 8 bases, and 19 bases lay between the germline ends. The CDR3 covers 14 residues. The CDR3, as DNA: TGCAGCGTAGCAACAGGGATGGCTGGCGAAAAACTGTTTTTT. This encodes CSVATGMAGEKLFF.

The rearrangement uses TRBV6-4 and TRBJ2-1, with D perhaps TRBD1 or TRBD2 (6 bases each). V gave up 3 bases and J gave up 10 bases, with 13 bases separating them. CDR1 and CDR2 (germline): MRHNA, SNTAGT. The CDR3 runs to 13 residues. As DNA, the CDR3 is TGTGCCAGCAGTGAGAGGGGGGCAGGAGAGCAGTTCTTC. This encodes CASSERGAGEQFF.

The V gene is TRBV30, the J gene TRBJ2-3; 9 positions match TRBD2. Germline CDR1 reads GTSNPN; CDR2 reads SVGIG (reference sequence). The J segment lost 2 bases and the V segment lost 2 bases, leaving 5 bases of the junction unmatched. The CDR3 length is 15 residues. The DNA of the CDR3 is TGTGCCTGGAGTCGCCTAGCGGGGACCACAGATACGCAGTATTTT. Encoded protein: CAWSRLAGTTDTQYF.

V gene TRBV19 combines with J gene TRBJ1-1, with TRBD1 as a possible D gene (6 bases). This CDR3 contains 14 residues. Germline CDR1 is LNHDA and CDR2 is SQIVND (reference sequence). V was clipped by 4 bases and J by 4 bases, with 13 bases between them. The CDR3 DNA is TGTGCCAGTAGTACGGGGGCGTGGGGCACTGAAGCTTTCTTT. Amino acids: CASSTGAWGTEAFF.

V is TRBV2 and J is TRBJ1-6; 7 nucleotides align to TRBD1. The CDR3 covers 14 residues. Germline CDR1 reads SNHLY; CDR2 reads FYNNEI. V was clipped by 6 bases and J by 6 bases; unmatched bases: 5. The CDR3 DNA reads as TGTGCCAGCAGAGGGGACAGCCTTAATTCACCCCTCCACTTT. Translated: CASRGDSLNSPLHF.

The chain joins TRBV5-1 to TRBJ2-5; D unclear. The CDR3 extends over 12 amino acids. Germline V gene data show CDR1 as SGHRS and CDR2 as YFSETQ. V was clipped by 5 bases and J by 1 base, with 6 bases between them. The CDR3 loop is CASRVGQETQYF. CDR3 sequence (DNA): TGCGCCAGCAGGGTTGGCCAAGAGACCCAGTACTTC.